This T cell receptor (beta chain) emerged from a study of radiation and T cells in renal cell carcinoma (dated by TCRdb to 2018 to 2020). Regarding the complete study: The samples were obtained from a clinical trial, where primary renal cell carcinomas were treated with 15 Gy stereotactic body radiation therapy and then removed by nephrectomy 4 weeks afterward. A total of 50 to 60 samples underwent TCR beta sequencing, made up of 25 or so tumors and about 27 peripheral blood samples. Across all 50 or so samples, several million unique CDR3 nucleotide sequences, encoding about 3,000,000 unique CDR3 amino acid sequences, were identified.

The research as a whole found: Because pretreatment tumor biopsies were not available, the study could not determine whether clonotypes were already present within the tumor at baseline. Top tumor clonotypes rose in blood from baseline to 2 weeks post-radiation, then contracted by 4 weeks, suggesting transient expansion of tumor-resident clones. Blood repertoire dynamics were not followed beyond 4 weeks after treatment. The single-armed trial design could not address effects of radiation dose or scheduling on the TCR repertoire.

A distance of 10 bases separates the germline ends of V and J, which lose 5 bases and 1 base respectively. Reading the germline V gene (reference sequence) gives CDR1 SEHNR and CDR2 FQNEAQ. The CDR3, cysteine through phenylalanine, is 14 amino acids long. Left in the record is the CDR3 DNA by itself, 42 bases read in frame from the first base. The sample's time point label, decoded: blood 2 weeks post-SBRT. This specimen's treatment or condition label, per the study, means: 15 Gy SBRT to primary tumor, nephrectomy 4 weeks later. Serial peripheral blood from radiation-treated patients was sampled at baseline, 2 weeks and 4 weeks after SBRT to track tumor-enriched clonotypes. Renal cell carcinoma with clear cell pathology was present in all patients. Genomic DNA for TCR sequencing was prepared using the QIAamp DNA Blood Mini Kit (Qiagen). The analyses included only samples that passed all quality control checks.

TCR beta libraries were generated from genomic DNA with the immunoSEQ kit, following the manufacturer's recommendations. Library preparation used a first multiplex PCR with proprietary primers, then a second PCR adding unique barcodes, with bead cleanups after each round. A positive control reaction and a negative control reaction, both provided in the kit, were run with every batch of samples. The final libraries underwent checking on an Agilent 4200 TapeStation D1000 ScreenTape, volumetric pooling, and quantification by qPCR. Sequencing was performed on an Illumina NextSeq500 with a MidOutput 150-cycle cartridge, and 156 Read1 and 15 Index1 cycles were run with kit custom primers. The pooled library was loaded at 0.95 to 1 pM, with a roughly 18% PhiX control spiked in. The paper's processing steps were these. The vendor-processed data were analyzed in R, and a clonotype was defined as all T cells that share the same CDR3 nucleotide sequence. In the clone abundance analyses, frequencies were normalized to the 10,000 most abundant clones in each sample. Before analysis, public T cell clones were removed, and these numbered fewer than five per sample on average. A difference in abundance of at least 32-fold between compartments was used to define tumor-enriched and baseline blood-enriched clonotypes. A beta-binomial differential abundance model was used to identify clonotypes that expanded or contracted between blood time points. Tumor-blood repertoire similarity was measured with the Baroni-Urbani and Buser coefficient, and group comparisons used two-tailed Wilcoxon tests in R. TCRdb provides this immuneACCESS table in a form limited to in-frame rearrangements. Some clones are lacking; in checked studies, under half of them reflect an unresolved V gene, and why the rest are absent is not known. That table gives V, J and clone size, and the DNA gave D and trimming. Here the sample has over 60,000 clones; 86% occur a single time. Together, the top ten hold roughly 20% of the sample.

Remarks on this clone: The antigen it binds to is not known. The sample holds no much larger clone one base away, and base qualities are not on file.

The chain couples TRBV7-9 to TRBJ2-3; possibly the D gene is TRBD2, per 5 matching bases. The sample in question was blood, obtained from a patient whose treatment included radiotherapy and nephrectomy. This TCR derives from a woman aged 50 to 60 with renal cell carcinoma. The CDR3 is CASSPTGGTDTQYF. The DNA sequence reads TGTGCCAGCAGCCCGACCGGGGGCACAGATACGCAGTATTTT.